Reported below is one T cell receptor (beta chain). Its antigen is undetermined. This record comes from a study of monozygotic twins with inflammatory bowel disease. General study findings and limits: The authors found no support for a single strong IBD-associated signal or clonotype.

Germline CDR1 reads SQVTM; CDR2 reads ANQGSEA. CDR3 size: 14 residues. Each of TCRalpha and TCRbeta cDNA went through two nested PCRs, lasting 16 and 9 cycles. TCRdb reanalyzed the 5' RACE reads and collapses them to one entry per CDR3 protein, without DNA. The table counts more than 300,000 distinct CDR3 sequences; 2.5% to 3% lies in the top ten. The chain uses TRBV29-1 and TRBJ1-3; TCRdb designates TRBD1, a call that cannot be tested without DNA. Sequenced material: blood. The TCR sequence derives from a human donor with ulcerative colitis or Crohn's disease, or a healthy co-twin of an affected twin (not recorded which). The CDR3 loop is CSVGGGFAGNTIYF.